This T cell receptor (beta chain) comes out of a study of memory CD4+ T cells and cytomegalovirus serostatus. Overall study: Healthy Belgian adult donors included about nine CMV-positive and some 25 CMV-negative people.

Points on this clone: As yet, its antigen is unknown.

The protocol was immunoSEQ multiplex PCR, while the TCRdb copy is restricted to in-frame clones and leaves out a portion. The sample includes under 40,000 clones, roughly 78% seen only once; the top ten take about 5.8%. The CDR3 has 13 residues. Germline V CDR1 and CDR2: MGHRA, YSYEKL. V shed 7 bases and J shed 0 bases, with 9 bases lying between them. Single viable CD3+CD4+CD8-CD45RO+ cells were sorted as the memory CD4+ T cells. Donors' CMV status reflects serum IgG against pp150, pp28, p38, p52. Study-level findings and limits: Each of 60 to 80 CMV-associated TCRbeta sequences occurred in one to five individuals. Suggested: most of the CMV-linked TCR signature lies in CD4+ memory cells.

The TCR comes from an adult in good health and CMV-seropositive. The chain uses TRBV4-1 and TRBJ1-1, with D hard to call. The sample was memory CD4+ T cells from blood. Here the CDR3 reads CASIGPVNTEAFF. The CDR3 DNA is TGCGCCAGCATCGGACCGGTGAACACTGAAGCTTTCTTT.